This TCR beta chain was observed in a study of T cell responses to AZD1222 COVID-19 vaccine (dated by TCRdb to about 2021). Context from the whole study: A total of more than 230 trial participants underwent TCR sequencing, of whom approximately 200 had received two doses of AZD1222 and about 26 had received two doses of the MenACWY control vaccine. Trial participants were enrolled into age subgroups of 18-55, 56-69 and 70-plus years, which contained about 150, 28 and 57 TCR-sequenced participants, respectively. Paper-wide results and their limitations: Spike-specific TCR breadth and depth rose significantly after two AZD1222 doses compared with day 0 and with MenACWY recipients. Participants were mostly white British, with more females than males. The authors suggested clonal diversity may have been underestimated. In the small 56-69-year group, the increase in depth fell short of significance, most likely because of low power. Because no day 14 peak-response samples were available, the repertoires could be characterized only after the peak T cell response. Conclusions about previously exposed vaccinees are limited because only six or seven AZD1222 recipients were SARS-CoV-2 seropositive at baseline. Reportedly, almost half of the unique spike-specific TCRs recognized epitopes lying outside the regions that are mutated in the B.1.351 and B.1.1.7 variants. The whole spike protein was spanned by vaccine-associated CD4 TCRs, and dominant responses were seen in regions 160-218 and 743-854.

This sample's time point label indicates: about 28 days (+/-7) after the second vaccine dose. AZD1222 recipients whose second dose came at about 4 weeks and those whose second dose came at about 12 weeks were combined into one group, since spike-specific TCR depth and breadth did not differ between the two schedules. The vaccinee samples were drawn from two UK trials, COV001 and COV002, one of which was a single-blind randomized controlled phase 2/3 trial testing AZD1222 (ChAdOx1 nCoV-19) in healthy adults. For TCRbeta chain sequencing, PBMC samples were collected from trial participants at day 0 and at day 28 after the second dose. The CDR3 regions of human TCRbeta chains were analyzed by immunosequencing. The paper's processing steps were these. Repertoire TCRs were matched against a reference library of SARS-CoV-2-specific TCRs generated with the MIRA antigen-specificity platform. Breadth meant the fraction of unique TCRs that were SARS-CoV-2-associated, whereas depth meant the fraction of total T cells that were SARS-CoV-2-associated. Using the MIRA data, each spike-specific TCR was mapped to the spike region that the TCR reacts to and placed in a CD4 or CD8 class. Log10-transformed breadth and depth values were compared by one-way ANOVA with Sidak's multiple comparisons tests. The source is immuneACCESS, and TCRdb retained only in-frame sequences with V and J called. Part of the clones is not carried over; for the studies checked, unresolved V genes explain less than half of this, and the remainder is unexplained. That table is the source of V, J and clone size, and D and trimming were worked out from the DNA. Across this sample there are 75,000 to 95,000 clones, with approximately 89% seen only once. The top ten clones comprise roughly 5% of the sample.

Details on this clone: Its antigen remains undetermined. Base-call qualities are not available, and no considerably larger clone is one nucleotide away.

Sequences SGHAT (CDR1) and FQNNGV (CDR2) are obtained from the germline V gene. The CDR3 has 17 amino acids, counting the end cysteine and phenylalanine. Left in the record is the CDR3 DNA by itself, 51 bases read in frame from the first base. V is cut back by 4 bases and J by 0 bases, with 8 bases in the junction unmatched. This chain joins TRBV11-2 to TRBJ2-2; TRBD1 lines up with 7 middle nucleotides. The source was peripheral blood, collected 28 days after the second AZD1222 dose. The receptor was derived from an adult who received the AZD1222 COVID-19 vaccine. The DNA sequence is TGTGCCAGCAGCTCCTCTAGGCAGGGGGCGAACACCGGGGAGCTGTTTTTT. This sequence encodes CASSSSRQGANTGELFF.